This TCR beta chain was found in a study of blood T cell repertoires in COVID-19. Data came from immunoSEQ multiplex PCR; TCRdb stores just in-frame clones and leaves some out. This table holds fewer than 50,000 clones, roughly 84% found once. This clone was seen a handful of times. Additional DNA sequences in this sample encode the identical CDR3. The CDR3 runs 13 residues. Deletions cut 1 base from V and 7 bases from J, with 7 bases between. Germline V gives CDR1 SNHLY, CDR2 FYNNEI. The V call is TRBV2, the J call TRBJ2-2, with D perhaps matching TRBD2 (5 bases). Input material: peripheral blood. The clonotype originates from a woman older than 75 with acute or convalescent COVID-19. CDR3 DNA: TGTGCCAGCAGTGAAGGTCGGGGCGGGGAGCTGTTTTTT. Its translation: CASSEGRGGELFF.